The rows below give T cell receptor beta chains drawn from one sample of a study of blood T cell repertoires in COVID-19. TCRdb's table, derived via immunoSEQ multiplex PCR, lists solely in-frame clones and lacks some. The sample shows roughly 240,000 clones, approximately 85% of them seen only once. Sequencing was done on a sample of peripheral blood. These receptors all come from a woman between 65 and 79 years old with acute or convalescent COVID-19. CDR3s include the opening cysteine and the closing phenylalanine or tryptophan. D genes are given only for firm matches. Clone size is stated in some rows and not others, as once, few, many or a class when expanded.

J gene | V gene | D gene | clone size | CDR3 DNA | CDR3 protein
TRBJ1-1 | TRBV7-9 | TRBD1 | . | TGTGCCAGCAGCCCACTAGGACAGGGGACCACTGAAGCTTTCTTT | CASSPLGQGTTEAFF
TRBJ1-6 | TRBV4-3 | . | . | TGCGCCAGCAGCCAACTAAGAGGGAGTATGTCACCCCTCCACTTT | CASSQLRGSMSPLHF
TRBJ1-2 | TRBV27 | TRBD1 | . | TGTGCCAGCAGTTTTCTGGGGGAAGGGACAGGGCTTTCTAACTATGGCTACACCTTC | CASSFLGEGTGLSNYGYTF
TRBJ2-3 | TRBV7-9 | TRBD2 | . | TGTGCCAGCAGCGTCACTAGCGCAACTAGCACAGATACGCAGTATTTT | CASSVTSATSTDTQYF
TRBJ2-5 | TRBV4-2 | . | . | TGTGCCAGCAGCCAAGCCCCTCGCCAAGAGACCCAGTACTTC | CASSQAPRQETQYF
TRBJ2-5 | TRBV27 | TRBD2 | once | TGTGCCAGCAGTTCCCTAGGAGCGGGGAGGGAGACCCAGTACTTC | CASSSLGAGRETQYF
TRBJ2-5 | TRBV7-2 | . | . | TGTGCCAGCAGCTCGGGGGTTAAACAAGAGACCCAGTACTTC | CASSSGVKQETQYF
TRBJ1-5 | TRBV4-1 | . | . | TGCGCCAGCAGCCAAGAGACGGGGGTCCGGCAGCCCCAGCATTTT | CASSQETGVRQPQHF
TRBJ1-1 | TRBV3-1/TRBV3-2 | . | once | TGTGCCAGCAGCCCGGGGGTCTTGACCCGGAACACTGAAGCTTTCTTT | CASSPGVLTRNTEAFF
TRBJ1-2 | TRBV7-2 | . | . | TGTGCCAGCACCTCCGGGTGGGACTATGGCTACACCTTC | CASTSGWDYGYTF
TRBJ2-5 | TRBV11-2 | . | . | TGTGCCAGCAGCTTAGTCCGAGGGGCACTAGGGGGAGAGACCCAGTACTTC | CASSLVRGALGGETQYF
TRBJ2-3 | TRBV29-1 | . | . | TGCAGCGTCTCTCCGGCAGATACGCAGTATTTT | CSVSPADTQYF
TRBJ1-5 | TRBV19 | TRBD1 | . | TGTGCCAGTAGCGGCGGAGGGGGCATGGGTCAGCCCCAGCATTTT | CASSGGGGMGQPQHF
TRBJ2-7 | TRBV7-9 | . | . | TGTGCCAGCAGCCATATGCGGTCCCCCTACGAGCAGTACTTC | CASSHMRSPYEQYF
TRBJ1-2 | TRBV21-1 | . | . | TGTGCCAGCACCACAACAGGGGGAGCTAACTATGGCTACACCTTC | CASTTTGGANYGYTF
TRBJ1-1 | TRBV18 | . | . | TGTGCCAGCTCACGGGGACAGAACACTGAAGCTTTCTTT | CASSRGQNTEAFF
TRBJ1-1 | TRBV4-1 | . | . | TGCGCCAGCAGCCAAGGAGGAGCGAACACTGAAGCTTTCTTT | CASSQGGANTEAFF
TRBJ2-6 | TRBV28 | . | . | TGTGCCAGCAGTTTTGAAGGGAGCCCTGGGGCCAACGTCCTGACTTTC | CASSFEGSPGANVLTF
TRBJ1-4 | TRBV7-9 | TRBD1 | . | TGTGCCAGCAACCGACAGGGCCTTAATGAAAAACTGTTTTTT | CASNRQGLNEKLFF
TRBJ1-2 | TRBV4-2 | . | . | TGTGCCAGCAGCCAGGTAACAGGGTTGTGGACCTTC | CASSQVTGLWTF
TRBJ2-7 | TRBV24-1 | TRBD1 | . | TGTGCCACCCGGGACAGGGGGAACGAGCAGTACTTC | CATRDRGNEQYF
TRBJ2-3 | TRBV28 | . | . | TGTGCCAGCAGGACAGCTAGCACAGATACGCAGTATTTT | CASRTASTDTQYF
TRBJ1-2 | TRBV5-6 | TRBD1 | . | TGTGCCAGCCGATCCACAGGGGACTATGGCTACACCTTC | CASRSTGDYGYTF
TRBJ1-1 | TRBV30 | . | few | TGTGCCTGGAGTCCACAGGGATTGAGCACTGAAGCTTTCTTT | CAWSPQGLSTEAFF